A single sample gave rise to the 6 T cell receptor beta chains below, sequenced in a study of identical twins. TCRdb called the 5' RACE reads again in MiXCR, with one record for every CDR3 protein. The sample holds around 280,000 distinct CDR3 sequences, approximately 8% seen once. This sample was also put to use in a study of yellow fever vaccine responses in identical twins.

Source material: memory (CD45RO+) T cells sorted from blood. These receptors came from a woman aged 18 to 35 in good health.

The genes are TRBV6-1 and TRBJ2-7; 9 nucleotides align to TRBD1. V trimming: 4 bases; J trimming: 6 bases; junction bases outside the gene matches: 4. This CDR3 has 13 amino acids. Germline V gene lookup returns CDR1 MNHNS and CDR2 SASEGT. CDR3 nucleotide sequence: TGTGCCAGCAGTGTGACAGGGGGGTTCGAGCAGTACGTC. Amino acids: CASSVTGGFEQYV.

The sample holds a few counts of this clonotype. This chain connects TRBV7-9 to TRBJ2-3; D might be TRBD1 (5 bases). V lost 7 bases and J 2 bases, leaving 19 bases between the germline ends. This CDR3 contains 16 residues. The V gene's germline CDR1 is SEHNR and CDR2 FQNEAQ (reference sequence). CDR3 DNA: TGTGCCAGCACCAAGACACCTTTTGGACACACAGATACGCAGTATTTT. Translated: CASTKTPFGHTDTQYF.

The chain is built from TRBV27 and TRBJ2-1; 7 bases match TRBD1. The germline gives CDR1 MNHEY, CDR2 SMNVEV (reference sequence). V dropped 6 bases and J dropped 6; count of bases not matched to a gene: 8. The length of the CDR3 is 14 residues. The CDR3: CASSSRQGSNEQFF. The CDR3 DNA is TGTGCCAGCAGCTCAAGACAGGGTAGCAATGAGCAGTTCTTC.

This clonotype was observed a few times. The chain links TRBV4-2 to TRBJ1-4; unclear D gene. This CDR3 is built from 16 residues. Trimming shortened V by 0 bases and J by 0 bases, and 8 bases separated the two germline ends. CDR1 is LGHNA, CDR2 YNFKEQ, per germline. The CDR3 DNA reads TGTGCCAGCAGCCAAGAAGGTCCGGCAACTAATGAAAAACTGTTTTTT. Protein product: CASSQEGPATNEKLFF.

V gene TRBV7-2 combines with J gene TRBJ2-7; D remains unclear. Trimming took 10 bases from V and 3 from J, leaving 7 bases between them. The CDR3 has 10 amino acids. Germline loops: CDR1 SGHTA, CDR2 FQGNSA. This chain's CDR3 is CAKDFYEQYV. The CDR3 nucleotides read TGTGCCAAAGATTTCTACGAGCAGTACGTC.

A few counts support this clonotype. The rearrangement links TRBV2 to TRBJ2-7; D possibly corresponds to TRBD2 (5 bases). V lost 4 bases to trimming and J lost 5 bases, with 9 bases between them. The length of the CDR3 is 12 residues. CDR1 is SNHLY and CDR2 is FYNNEI in the germline V gene. CDR3: CASSGRENEQYF. The DNA for the CDR3 is TGTGCCAGCAGTGGCCGGGAAAACGAGCAGTACTTC.